The present entry profiles one TCR beta chain with its context. The data are from a study of blood T cell repertoires in COVID-19. Study details: Researchers got acute and convalescent COVID-19 samples from the United States, Italy and Spain. In each case, the material was cDNA or gDNA derived from T cells, B-cell-depleted T cells, or PBMCs.

The method was immunoSEQ multiplex PCR; TCRdb's version includes in-frame clones alone and lacks a portion of them. Of some 380,000 clones in the sample, more than 70% were seen once. Trimming left V 0 bases short and J 2 bases short, with 10 bases between. The germline V gene encodes CDR1 ENHRY and CDR2 SYGVKD. The length of the CDR3 is 15 residues. The receptor comes from a man aged 25-40 years who had recovered from COVID-19. The source material was PBMCs or T cells enriched from blood (not recorded which). This sequence joins TRBV10-3 and TRBJ1-1, with D possibly being TRBD1 (6 bases). The CDR3 sequence is CAISESVGANTEAFF. DNA for the CDR3: TGTGCCATCAGTGAGTCCGTGGGGGCCAACACTGAAGCTTTCTTT.